This paragraph reports one T cell receptor (beta chain). The sample originates from a study of T cell changes during pregnancy in multiple sclerosis. Sequencing was performed with immunoSEQ multiplex PCR; in TCRdb, only in-frame clones are kept and a portion is missing. The table shows tens of thousands of clones, with 85% to 95% occurring only once. V shed 3 bases and J shed 3 bases, with 9 bases lying between them. From germline, CDR1 is SGHTA and CDR2 FQGNSA. The CDR3 is made up of 14 amino acids. The material was CD4+ T cells from peripheral blood mononuclear cells, obtained in the third trimester of pregnancy. The rearrangement uses TRBV7-2 and TRBJ2-1, with a tentative D call TRBD1 (5 bases). The TCR originated in a female donor with multiple sclerosis, enrolled in a pregnancy study. The CDR3 DNA is TGTGCCAGCAGCTTGCAGGGAAACTACAATGAGCAGTTCTTC. Translated, it gives CASSLQGNYNEQFF.